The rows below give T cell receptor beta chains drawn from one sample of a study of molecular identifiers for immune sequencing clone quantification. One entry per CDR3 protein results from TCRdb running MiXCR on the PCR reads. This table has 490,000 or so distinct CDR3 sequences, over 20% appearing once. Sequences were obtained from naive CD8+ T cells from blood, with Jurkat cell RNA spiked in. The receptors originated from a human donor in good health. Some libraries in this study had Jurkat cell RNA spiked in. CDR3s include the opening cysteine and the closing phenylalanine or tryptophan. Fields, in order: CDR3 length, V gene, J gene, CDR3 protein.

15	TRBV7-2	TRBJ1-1	CASSFALGMNTEAFF
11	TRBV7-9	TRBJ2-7	CASSPAREQYF
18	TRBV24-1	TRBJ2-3	CATSDSPGLAGSTDTQYF
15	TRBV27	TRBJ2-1	CASRLNSGGFNEQFF
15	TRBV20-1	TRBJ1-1	CSARAGAGEDTEAFF
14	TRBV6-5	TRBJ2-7	CASSFGQGVREQYF
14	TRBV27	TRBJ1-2	CASSPGTADYGYTF
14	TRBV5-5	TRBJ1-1	CASSLGYHNPEAFF
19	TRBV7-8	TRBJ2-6	CASSLVFRVPSSGANVLTF
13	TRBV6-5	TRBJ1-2	CASRLQDNYGYTF
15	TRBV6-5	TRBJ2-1	CASSYSGSPYNEQFF
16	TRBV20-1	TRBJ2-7	CSARDYEGLAGNEQYF
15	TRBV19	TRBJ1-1	CASSYRAPGGTEAFF
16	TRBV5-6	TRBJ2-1	CASSPHEAGDYNEQFF
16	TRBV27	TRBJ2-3	CASSLIAGVGTDTQYF
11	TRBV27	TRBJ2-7	CASRGPFEQYF
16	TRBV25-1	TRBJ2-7	CASSDGPGSSSYEQYF
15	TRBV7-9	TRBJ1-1	CASSFPLGQRIEAFF
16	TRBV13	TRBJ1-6	CASSVAGAGNGSPLHF
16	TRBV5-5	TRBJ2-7	CASSPEFYRVIGEQYF
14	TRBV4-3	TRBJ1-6	CASSQDRRDSPLHF
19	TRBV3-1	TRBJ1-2	CASSQDPGQATRPSYGYTF
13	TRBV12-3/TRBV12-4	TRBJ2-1	CASRSIVGNEQFF
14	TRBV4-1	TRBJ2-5	CASSQTAGQETQYF
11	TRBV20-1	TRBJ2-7	CGGGDSYEQYF
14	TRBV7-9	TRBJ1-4	CASGNIEAGEKPFF
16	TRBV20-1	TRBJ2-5	CSATSGTSGVQETQYF
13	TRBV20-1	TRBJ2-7	CSARGEGFYEQYF
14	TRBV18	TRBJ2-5	CASSQWDDQETQYF
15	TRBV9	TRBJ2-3	CASSYLAGETDTQYF
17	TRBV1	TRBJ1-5	CTSSQVSRVRANQPQHF
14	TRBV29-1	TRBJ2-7	CSVGGQANPYEQYF
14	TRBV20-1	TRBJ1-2	CSARGPQGTYGYTF
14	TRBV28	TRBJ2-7	CASSLPLTGAEQYF
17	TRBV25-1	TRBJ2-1	CASSEEGHREKENEQFF
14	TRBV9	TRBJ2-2	CASSVDGDTGELFF